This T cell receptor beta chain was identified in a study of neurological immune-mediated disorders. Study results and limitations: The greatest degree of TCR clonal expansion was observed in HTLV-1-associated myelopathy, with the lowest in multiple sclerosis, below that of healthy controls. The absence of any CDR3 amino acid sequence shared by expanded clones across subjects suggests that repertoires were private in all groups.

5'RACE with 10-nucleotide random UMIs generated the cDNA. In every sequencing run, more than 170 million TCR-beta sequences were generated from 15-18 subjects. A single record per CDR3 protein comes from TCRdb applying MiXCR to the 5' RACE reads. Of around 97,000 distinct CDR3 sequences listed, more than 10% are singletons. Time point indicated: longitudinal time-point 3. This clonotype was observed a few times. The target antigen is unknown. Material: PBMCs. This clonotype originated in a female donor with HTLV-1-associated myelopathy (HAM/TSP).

CDR3 nucleotide sequence: TGCGCCAGCAGCCGAGGGGGGGCAGATACGCAGTATTTT. It is translated as CASSRGGADTQYF. The chain joins TRBV4-1 to TRBJ2-3; D is perhaps TRBD2 (7 bases). Germline-derived CDR1 and CDR2 are MGHRA and YSYEKL. Trimming cost V 4 bases and J 4 bases, with 9 bases left between them. CDR3 size: 13 residues.